The 24 T cell receptor beta chains reported below all come from one sample, sequenced in a study of Graves' ophthalmopathy and Graves' hyperthyroidism. TCR beta CDR3 regions were amplified from RNA transcripts. Following a first-round RT-PCR that used HTBI primers, a second-round multiplex PCR was carried out. TCRdb re-called the multiplex PCR reads through MiXCR, storing one row per CDR3 protein. The table lists around 1,000,000 distinct CDR3 sequences, 35% to 45% of them singletons, with around 10% in the top ten. Sequenced material: peripheral blood or thyroid tissue (not recorded which). These receptors were taken from an adult man with Graves' hyperthyroidism.

This clonotype has only a few counts. The J gene is TRBJ1-5, the V gene TRBV10-3; the match to TRBD1 covers 7 bases. V shed 4 bases and J 3 bases; nucleotides not matched to a gene: 6. Germline values: CDR1 ENHRY, CDR2 SYGVKD. The CDR3 length is 15 residues. The CDR3 reads CAISARTGVNQPQHF. The CDR3 DNA reads TGTGCCATCAGTGCTAGGACAGGAGTCAATCAGCCCCAGCATTTT.

This clonotype was detected only a few times. The chain couples TRBV29-1 to TRBJ1-2, with D possibly matching TRBD1 (5 bases). Germline V gives CDR1 SQVTM, CDR2 ANQGSEA. CDR3 length: 13 residues. The V end was cut by 1 base, the J end by 3 bases, with 9 bases between. The CDR3 region is CSVEATGHYGYTF. As DNA, the CDR3 is TGCAGCGTTGAAGCAACAGGCCACTATGGCTACACCTTC.

Concerning this clonotype itself: The final CDR3 position lacks the conserved phenylalanine or tryptophan, pointing to a likely read error. It is unclear where the CDR3 begins or ends on the DNA, so no DNA is shown, and the CDR3 is as TCRdb lists it. The V and J genes are TRBV15 and TRBJ1-4; the table names TRBD1, a call not compared with the DNA. Germline V gene data show CDR1 as LNHNV and CDR2 as YYDKDF (reference sequence). The CDR3 is 10 amino acids in total, end residues counted. The CDR3 spells CATSRDKGQG.

V gene TRBV6-2 or TRBV6-3 combines with J gene TRBJ1-6; possible D gene TRBD1, 5 bases. Trimming took off 6 bases at V and 0 bases at J, with 21 bases between the two ends. The CDR3 has 19 amino acids. Germline CDR1 MNHEY, CDR2 SVGEGT. In DNA, the CDR3 is TGTGCCAGCAGGCCGGGACTAAGAGGCCAAAGCTCCTATAATTCACCCCTCCACTTT. It translates to CASRPGLRGQSSYNSPLHF.

The rearrangement uses TRBV19 and TRBJ1-3; no definite D call. Trimming took 6 bases from V and 7 from J, leaving 13 bases between them. The germline gives CDR1 LNHDA, CDR2 SQIVND (reference sequence). The CDR3 covers 13 residues. DNA for the CDR3: TGTGCCAGTAGGAGTAATTTGGGGAACACCATATATTTT. It codes for CASRSNLGNTIYF.

This clonotype was observed at least ten times. The chain is built from TRBV11-2 and TRBJ1-1, with a possible D match to TRBD1 (6 bases). The germline V gene has CDR1 SGHAT and CDR2 FQNNGV. This CDR3 region has 14 residues. Trimming took 5 bases from V and 2 from J, leaving 12 bases between them. The CDR3, as DNA: TGTGCCAGCAGCCATCTGGACAGCAACACTGAAGCTTTCTTT. Its translation: CASSHLDSNTEAFF.

This clonotype has at least ten counts. This chain joins TRBV24-1 and TRBJ1-5; D unclear. Trimming removed 5 bases at V and 1 base at J, with 8 bases between. Germline lookup yields CDR1 KGHDR and CDR2 SFDVKD. CDR3 size: 14 residues. The CDR3 protein is CATSVAGSNQPQHF. As DNA, the CDR3 is TGTGCCACCAGTGTTGCGGGAAGCAATCAGCCCCAGCATTTT.

V and J are TRBV6-1 and TRBJ2-3; D is unclear. V lost 5 bases, J lost 2 bases, and 8 bases lay in between. This CDR3 has 13 amino acids. The germline V gene has CDR1 MNHNS and CDR2 SASEGT. CDR3 protein: CASSFSHTDTQYF. The CDR3 coding sequence is TGTGCCAGCAGTTTCAGCCACACAGATACGCAGTATTTT.

The V and J genes are TRBV12-3 or TRBV12-4 and TRBJ1-1; the match to TRBD1 covers 7 bases. V trimming: 6 bases; J trimming: 4 bases; junction bases outside the gene matches: 11. The CDR3 extends over 15 amino acids. The CDR3 loop is CASRTGQAETTEAFF. The CDR3 region has the DNA TGTGCCAGCAGGACCGGACAGGCCGAAACCACTGAAGCTTTCTTT.

The chain recombines TRBV24-1 with TRBJ1-1; maybe TRBD1 (6 bases). Germline CDR1 reads KGHDR; CDR2 reads SFDVKD. Trimming removed 7 bases at V and 4 bases at J, with 12 bases between. The CDR3 covers 13 residues. In nucleotides, the CDR3 is TGTGCCACCAGCTTGCAGGGGAGCACTGAAGCTTTCTTT. Translated, it gives CATSLQGSTEAFF.

This clonotype has just a few counts. One end of the junction fails to match germline, which may point to a read error. This sequence joins TRBV6-5 and TRBJ2-5; D might be TRBD1 or TRBD2, each matching 5 bases. Germline V gene data show CDR1 as MNHEY and CDR2 as SVGAGI. The CDR3 is 13 residues long. CDR3 protein: CASWDGGQEAQYF. The DNA of the CDR3 is TGTGCCAGCTGGGACGGCGGCCAAGAGGCCCAGTACTTC.

The chain is built from TRBV30 and TRBJ1-3; 7 nucleotides line up with TRBD1. The germline gives CDR1 GTSNPN, CDR2 SVGIG (reference sequence). The V and J ends lost 3 bases and 4 bases, in that order; junction bases with no gene match: 6. The CDR3 length is 14 residues. CDR3 amino acids: CAWRVKGAGNTIYF. In nucleotides, the CDR3 is TGTGCCTGGAGAGTAAAGGGGGCAGGAAACACCATATATTTT. The entire variable domain, with the rest obtained from reference TRBV30 and TRBJ1-3, is as follows: SQTIHQWPATLVQPVGSPLSLECTVEGTSNPNLYWYRQAAGRGLQLLFYSVGIGQISSEVPQNLSASRPQDRQFILSSKKLLLSDSGFYLCAWRVKGAGNTIYFGEGSWLTVV.

This clonotype was detected many times. This chain links TRBV15 with TRBJ1-5; no clear D. Per germline, CDR1 LNHNV and CDR2 YYDKDF (reference sequence). The length of the CDR3 is 15 residues. V shed 0 bases and J shed 3 bases, with 9 bases lying between them. CDR3 residues: CATSRDIMTNQPQHF. The CDR3 DNA reads as TGTGCCACCAGCAGAGATATCATGACCAATCAGCCCCAGCATTTT.

J is TRBJ2-7 and V is TRBV29-1; 13 bases line up with TRBD2. Germline CDR1 reads SQVTM; CDR2 reads ANQGSEA. This CDR3 comprises 14 residues. The V segment lost 8 bases and the J segment 5 bases; nucleotides outside the gene matches: 9. CDR3 sequence (DNA): TGCAGCATCAGACGAGGACTAGCGGGAGACGAGCAGTACTTC. Translation: CSIRRGLAGDEQYF.

This clonotype was found a few times. V is TRBV5-1 and J is TRBJ1-2; D is perhaps TRBD1 (5 bases). The CDR3 totals 13 residues. Per germline, CDR1 SGHRS and CDR2 YFSETQ. The germline V and J ends were trimmed by 1 base and 8 bases, with 12 bases remaining between them. CDR3 sequence reads: CASSLPDIGGYTF. The DNA for the CDR3 is TGCGCCAGCAGCTTGCCGGACATTGGAGGCTACACCTTC. The variable domain in full, with the rest retrieved from reference TRBV5-1 and TRBJ1-2, is KAGVTQTPRYLIKTRGQQVTLSCSPISGHRSVSWYQQTPGQGLQFLFEYFSETQRNKGNFPGRFSGRQFSNSRSEMNVSTLELGDSALYLCASSLPDIGGYTFGSGTRLTVV.

The sample holds a few counts of this clonotype. The chain is built from TRBV27 and TRBJ1-2; D gene unclear. Trimming left V 6 bases short and J 1 base short, with 15 bases between. The CDR3 has 15 residues. CDR1 and CDR2 from the germline V gene are MNHEY and SMNVEV (reference sequence). CDR3 protein: CASSLGARNNYGYTF. The CDR3 region has the DNA TGTGCCAGCAGCCTTGGAGCGCGCAATAACTATGGCTACACCTTC.

This chain links TRBV29-1 with TRBJ2-5, with D maybe TRBD2 (6 bases). This CDR3 has 14 amino acids. With 7 bases removed from V and 7 bases from J, the gap between germline ends came to 22 bases. Looked up from germline, CDR1 is SQVTM and CDR2 is ANQGSEA. The CDR3 sequence is CSASRDGGRGTQYF. Written as DNA, the CDR3 is TGCAGCGCTAGCCGGGACGGGGGAAGGGGGACCCAGTACTTC.

V usage is TRBV30 and J usage is TRBJ2-2, with D maybe TRBD1 (5 bases). V lost 2 bases to trimming and J lost 8 bases, with 15 bases between them. The CDR3 is made up of 14 amino acids. Germline lookup yields CDR1 GTSNPN and CDR2 SVGIG (reference sequence). This chain's CDR3 is CAWSRGFPGGELFF. Here the CDR3 DNA reads TGTGCCTGGAGTAGGGGCTTCCCCGGAGGGGAGCTGTTTTTT.

The gene calls are TRBV12-5 and TRBJ2-7; D call uncertain. CDR1 and CDR2 from the germline V gene are LGHNT and FRNRAP. The CDR3 loop spans 14 amino acids. The CDR3 nucleotides are TGTGCCAGCAGCCCGGTTTCAACCGCCGACGAGCAGTACTTC. As protein: CASSPVSTADEQYF.

This clonotype is a singleton in its sample. Sequence at one end of the junction differs from germline and may be a read error. The chain joins TRBV10-3 to TRBJ1-2; the D is unclear. The CDR3 runs to 12 residues. CDR1 is ENHRY, CDR2 SYGVKD, per germline. The CDR3 sequence is CAISVETYGCTF. The DNA of the CDR3 is TGTGCCATCAGTGTTGAAACCTATGGCTGCACCTTC.

This clonotype was seen repeatedly, ten times or more. V gene TRBV12-3 or TRBV12-4 combines with J gene TRBJ2-5; 10 nucleotides align to TRBD1. The ends lost 5 bases at V and 3 bases at J; junction bases unmatched: 3. The CDR3 consists of 14 residues. The CDR3 sequence is CASSGGQGKETQYF. CDR3 sequence (DNA): TGTGCCAGCAGTGGGGGACAGGGGAAAGAGACCCAGTACTTC.

This clonotype was picked up a small number of times. This sequence joins TRBV7-2 and TRBJ1-3; TRBD1 might be the D (5 bases). V lost 1 base and J lost 0, with 16 bases in between. Germline V gene sequence: CDR1 SGHTA, CDR2 FQGNSA. The CDR3 consists of 18 residues. CDR3 sequence (DNA): TGTGCCAGCAGCTTAGACGGATGGGGACTCCTCTCTGGAAACACCATATATTTT. This translates into CASSLDGWGLLSGNTIYF.

As concerns this clonotype: A much larger clone sits a single nucleotide away, making a read error possible. The V call is TRBV27, the J call TRBJ1-6; no clear D. Between the trimmed V and J ends, which lost 5 bases and 7 bases, there was a span of 9 bases. This CDR3 region has 13 residues. Germline V gene data show CDR1 as MNHEY and CDR2 as SMNVEV (reference sequence). CDR3 in DNA: TGTGCCAGCAGTCCTCAGTACAATTCACCCCTCCACTTT. Translated, it gives CASSPQYNSPLHF.

This clonotype has only one observation. The J gene is TRBJ2-2, the V gene TRBV25-1; 8 nucleotides match TRBD1. Germline CDR1 is MGHDK and CDR2 is SYGVNS. CDR3 length equals 17 residues. With 5 bases clipped from V and 3 bases from J, the junction kept 11 bases outside the gene matches. CDR3 in DNA: TGTGCCAGCAGTTCTCCGACCGGGACAGGCTACACCGGGGAGCTGTTTTTT. It translates to CASSSPTGTGYTGELFF.